The source of this T cell receptor beta chain is a study of T cells in localized non-small cell lung cancer. Study results and limitations: Detection in adjacent lung was observed for a median roughly 57 of the top 100 tumor clones. Greater blood T cell density accompanied longer overall survival. Sequencing was limited to one tumor region, leaving the possibility of heterogeneity open. Exceeding tumor, uninvolved adjacent lung had the highest T cell clonality.

Points on this clone: As yet, its antigen is unknown.

This CDR3 spans 14 amino acids. CDR1 PRHDT and CDR2 FYEKMQ come from the germline V gene (reference sequence). With 4 bases removed from V and 7 bases from J, the gap between germline ends came to 11 bases. Sequencing was performed with immunoSEQ multiplex PCR; in TCRdb, only in-frame clones are kept and a portion is missing. The repertoire holds some 16,000 clones, with 85% to 90% as singletons. The sequence came from an older male donor with stage II squamous cell lung carcinoma. The specimen was peripheral blood, collected before any cancer treatment. This chain connects TRBV13 to TRBJ1-6; no definite D call. CDR3 coding DNA: TGTGCCAGCAGCTCGTCCGTAGTGAATTCACCCCTCCACTTT. Translated, it gives CASSSSVVNSPLHF.